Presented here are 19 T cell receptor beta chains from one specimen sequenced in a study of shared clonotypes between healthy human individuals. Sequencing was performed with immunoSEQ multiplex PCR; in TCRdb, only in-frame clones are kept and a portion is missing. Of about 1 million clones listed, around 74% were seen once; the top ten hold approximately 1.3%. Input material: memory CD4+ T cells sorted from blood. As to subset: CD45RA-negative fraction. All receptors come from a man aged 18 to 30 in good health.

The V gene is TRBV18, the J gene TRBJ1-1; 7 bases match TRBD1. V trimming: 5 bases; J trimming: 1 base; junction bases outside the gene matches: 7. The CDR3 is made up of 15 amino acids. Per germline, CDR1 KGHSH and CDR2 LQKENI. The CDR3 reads CASSGRQGGNTEAFF. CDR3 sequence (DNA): TGTGCCAGCTCAGGGAGACAGGGCGGGAACACTGAAGCTTTCTTT.

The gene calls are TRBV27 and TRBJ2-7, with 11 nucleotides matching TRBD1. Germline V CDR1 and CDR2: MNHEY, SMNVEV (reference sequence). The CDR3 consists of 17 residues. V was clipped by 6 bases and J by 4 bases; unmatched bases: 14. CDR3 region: CASSPPGWGQGVYEQYF. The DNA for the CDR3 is TGTGCCAGCAGCCCCCCCGGATGGGGACAGGGGGTTTACGAGCAGTACTTC.

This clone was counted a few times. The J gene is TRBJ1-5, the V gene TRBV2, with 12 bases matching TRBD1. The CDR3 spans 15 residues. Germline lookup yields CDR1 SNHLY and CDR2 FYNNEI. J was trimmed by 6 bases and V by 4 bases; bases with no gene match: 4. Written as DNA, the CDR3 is TGTGCCAGCAGTGTAGGGACAGGGGGCGGTCAGCCCCAGCATTTT. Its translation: CASSVGTGGGQPQHF.

As DNA, the CDR3 is TGTGCCAGCACTACGGGGGGATATCAGCCCCAGCATTTT. It encodes CASTTGGYQPQHF. The chain employs TRBV28 and TRBJ1-5, with a possible D match to TRBD1 (5 bases). The V and J ends lost 7 bases and 5 bases respectively, with 12 bases between them. The CDR3 has 13 residues. CDR1 MDHEN and CDR2 SYDVKM come from the germline V gene. Variable domain in full (rest from reference TRBV28 and TRBJ1-5): DVKVTQSSRYLVKRTGEKVFLECVQDMDHENMFWYRQDPGLGLRLIYFSYDVKMKEKGDIPEGYSVSREKKERFSLILESASTNQTSMYLCASTTGGYQPQHFGDGTRLSIL.

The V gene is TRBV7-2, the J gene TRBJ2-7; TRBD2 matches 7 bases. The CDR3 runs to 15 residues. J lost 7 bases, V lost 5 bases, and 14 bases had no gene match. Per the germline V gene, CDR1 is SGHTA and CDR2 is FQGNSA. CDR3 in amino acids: CASSVLGLGGKEQYF. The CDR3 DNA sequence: TGTGCCAGCAGCGTGTTAGGATTGGGGGGGAAGGAGCAGTACTTC.

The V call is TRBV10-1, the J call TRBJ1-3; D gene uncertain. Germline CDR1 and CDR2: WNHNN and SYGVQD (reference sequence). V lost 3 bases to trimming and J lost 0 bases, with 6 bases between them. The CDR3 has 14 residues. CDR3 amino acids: CASSDGNSGNTIYF. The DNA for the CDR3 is TGCGCCAGCAGTGACGGTAACTCTGGAAACACCATATATTTT.

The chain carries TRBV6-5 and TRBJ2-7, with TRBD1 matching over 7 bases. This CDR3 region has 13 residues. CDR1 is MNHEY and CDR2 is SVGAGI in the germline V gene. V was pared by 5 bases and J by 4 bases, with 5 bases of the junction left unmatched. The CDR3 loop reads CASSPDRAYEQYF. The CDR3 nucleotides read TGTGCCAGCAGTCCAGACAGGGCTTACGAGCAGTACTTC.

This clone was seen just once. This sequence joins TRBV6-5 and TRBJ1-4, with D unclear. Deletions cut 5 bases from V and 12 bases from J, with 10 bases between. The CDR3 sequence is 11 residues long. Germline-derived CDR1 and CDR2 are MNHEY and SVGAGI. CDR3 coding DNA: TGTGCCAGCAGTGAAGCGCGAGAACTGTTTTTT. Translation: CASSEARELFF.

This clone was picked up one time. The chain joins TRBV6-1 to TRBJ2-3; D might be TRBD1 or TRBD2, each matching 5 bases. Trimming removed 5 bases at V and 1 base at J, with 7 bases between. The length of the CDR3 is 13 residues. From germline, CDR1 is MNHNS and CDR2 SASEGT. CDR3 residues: CASSRDGTDTQYF. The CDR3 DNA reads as TGTGCCAGCAGTAGGGACGGCACAGATACGCAGTATTTT.

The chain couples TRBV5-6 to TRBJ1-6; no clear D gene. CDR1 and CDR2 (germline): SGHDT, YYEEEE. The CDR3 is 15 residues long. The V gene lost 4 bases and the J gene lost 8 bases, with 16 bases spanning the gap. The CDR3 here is CASSAVGVPDSPLHF. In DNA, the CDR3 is TGTGCCAGCAGCGCTGTTGGGGTACCGGATTCACCCCTCCACTTT.

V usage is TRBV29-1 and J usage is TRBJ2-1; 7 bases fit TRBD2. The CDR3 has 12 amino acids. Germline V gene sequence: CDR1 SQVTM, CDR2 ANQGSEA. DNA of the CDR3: TGCAATGTTGGCGGGAGTCTCAATGAGCAGTTCTTC. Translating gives CNVGGSLNEQFF.

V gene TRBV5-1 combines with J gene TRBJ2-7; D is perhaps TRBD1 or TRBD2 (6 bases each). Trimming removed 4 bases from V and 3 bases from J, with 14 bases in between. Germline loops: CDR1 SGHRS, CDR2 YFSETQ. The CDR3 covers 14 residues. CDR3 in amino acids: CASSPRGDNYEQYF. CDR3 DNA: TGCGCCAGCAGCCCGAGGGGGGACAACTACGAGCAGTACTTC.

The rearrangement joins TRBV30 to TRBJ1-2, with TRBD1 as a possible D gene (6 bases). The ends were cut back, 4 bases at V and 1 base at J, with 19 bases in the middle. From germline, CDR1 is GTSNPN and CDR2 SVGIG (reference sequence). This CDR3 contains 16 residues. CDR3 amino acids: CAWTRPRDTSNYGYTF. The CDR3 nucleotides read TGTGCCTGGACCAGACCCCGGGACACCAGTAACTATGGCTACACCTTC.

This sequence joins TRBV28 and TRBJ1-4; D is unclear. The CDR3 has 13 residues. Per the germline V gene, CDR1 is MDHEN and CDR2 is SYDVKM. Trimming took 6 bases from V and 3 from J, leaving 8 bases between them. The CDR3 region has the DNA TGTGCCAGCAGCCCCGGGTCTAATGAAAAACTGTTTTTT. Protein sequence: CASSPGSNEKLFF.

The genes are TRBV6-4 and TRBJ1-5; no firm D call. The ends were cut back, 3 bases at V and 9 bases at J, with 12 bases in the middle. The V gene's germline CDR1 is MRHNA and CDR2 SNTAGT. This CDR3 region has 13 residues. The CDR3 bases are TGTGCCAGCAGTGAGTCCCCGAAATCGCCCCAGCATTTT. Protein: CASSESPKSPQHF.

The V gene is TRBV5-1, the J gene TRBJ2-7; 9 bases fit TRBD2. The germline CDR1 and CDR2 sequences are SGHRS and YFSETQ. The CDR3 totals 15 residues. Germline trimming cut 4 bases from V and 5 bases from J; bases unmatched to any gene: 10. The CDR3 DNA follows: TGCGCCAGCAGCCCTAGATTAGCGGGAGACAACGAGCAGTACTTC. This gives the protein CASSPRLAGDNEQYF.

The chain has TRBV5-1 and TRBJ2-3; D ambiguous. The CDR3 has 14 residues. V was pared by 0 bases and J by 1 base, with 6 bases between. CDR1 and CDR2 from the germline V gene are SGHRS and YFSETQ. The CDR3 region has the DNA TGCGCCAGCAGCTTGGCCCTTGGCACAGATACGCAGTATTTT. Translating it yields CASSLALGTDTQYF.

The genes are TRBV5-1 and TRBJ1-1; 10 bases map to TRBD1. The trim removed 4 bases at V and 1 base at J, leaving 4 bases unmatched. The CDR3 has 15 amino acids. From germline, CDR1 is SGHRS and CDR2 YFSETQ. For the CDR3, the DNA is TGCGCCAGCAGCCAGACAGGGGGCTCGAACACTGAAGCTTTCTTT. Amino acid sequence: CASSQTGGSNTEAFF.

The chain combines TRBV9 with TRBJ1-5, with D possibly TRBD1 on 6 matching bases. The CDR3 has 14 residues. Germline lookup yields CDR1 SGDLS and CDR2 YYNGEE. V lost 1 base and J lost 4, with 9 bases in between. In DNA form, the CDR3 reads TGTGCCAGCAGCGTATCAGGGGAAAATCAGCCCCAGCATTTT. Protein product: CASSVSGENQPQHF.